This TCR beta chain was sequenced in a study of T cells expressing NK-cell markers. TCR beta libraries carry UMIs added by 5'RACE template switching. TCRdb reanalyzed the 5' RACE reads, giving one entry per CDR3 protein sequence and no DNA. The data include approximately 460,000 distinct CDR3 sequences; the top ten clones carry about 7.1%. Per germline, CDR1 ENHRY and CDR2 SYGVKD. CDR3 length: 16 residues. V gene TRBV10-3 combines with J gene TRBJ2-1; TCRdb designates TRBD2, a call that cannot be tested without DNA. The specimen sequenced was blood T cells: a sorted CD56 or NKG2C T cell subset, CD4+ or CD8+ T cells, or bulk PBMC T cells (not recorded which). This receptor was identified in a woman aged 18 to 75 in good health. This chain's CDR3 is CAISLAGGSSYNEQFF.